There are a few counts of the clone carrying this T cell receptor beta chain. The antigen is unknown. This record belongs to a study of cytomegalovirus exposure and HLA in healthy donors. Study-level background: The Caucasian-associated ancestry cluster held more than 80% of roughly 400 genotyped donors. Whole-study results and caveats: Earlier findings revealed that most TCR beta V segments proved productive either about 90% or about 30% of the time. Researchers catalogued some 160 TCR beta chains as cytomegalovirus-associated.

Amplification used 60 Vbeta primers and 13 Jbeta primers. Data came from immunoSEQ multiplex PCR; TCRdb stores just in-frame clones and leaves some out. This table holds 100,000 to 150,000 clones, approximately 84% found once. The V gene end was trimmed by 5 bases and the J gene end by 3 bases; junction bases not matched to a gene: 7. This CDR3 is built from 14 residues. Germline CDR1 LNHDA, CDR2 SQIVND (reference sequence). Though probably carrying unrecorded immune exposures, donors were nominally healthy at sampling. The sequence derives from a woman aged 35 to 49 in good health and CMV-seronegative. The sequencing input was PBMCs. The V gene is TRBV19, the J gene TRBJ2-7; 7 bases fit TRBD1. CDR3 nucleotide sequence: TGTGCCAGTAGTCCAGGACAGGCATACTACGAGCAGTACTTC. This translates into CASSPGQAYYEQYF.